Listed below are T cell receptor beta chains from one sample, sequenced in a study of blood T cell repertoires in COVID-19. Produced via immunoSEQ multiplex PCR; TCRdb's table is partial and in-frame only. The table shows 98,000 or so clones, with 60% to 85% occurring only once. Material: peripheral blood. The receptor source for this set is a woman in her 40s with acute or convalescent COVID-19. The CDR3 runs from the conserved cysteine through the conserved F or W. The order of the fields is V gene, J gene, clone size, D gene, CDR3 DNA, CDR3 protein. The D gene is left open where the match is weak. Part of the rows lack a size; the others show once, few, many or a class for expanded clones.

>TRBV4-3|TRBJ2-7|once|-
TGCGCCAGCAGCCAAGAGGGCCAGGTTCCCTACGAGCAGTACTTC
CASSQEGQVPYEQYF
>TRBV7-9|TRBJ2-3|few|TRBD2
TGTGCCAGCAGCCCCCGGCTAGCGGGGGACCCAGATACGCAGTATTTT
CASSPRLAGDPDTQYF
>TRBV6-5|TRBJ2-1|once|TRBD1
TGTGCCAGCAGTTACGACAGGGTAGCGAATGAGCAGTTCTTC
CASSYDRVANEQFF
>TRBV6-5|TRBJ1-4|-|-
TGTGCCAGCAGTTACGCCGTGTTGGCGGGTGAAAAACTGTTTTTT
CASSYAVLAGEKLFF
>TRBV7-2|TRBJ2-1|-|-
TGTGCCAGCAGCTCCTGGGCGGGGAATGAGCAGTTCTTC
CASSSWAGNEQFF
>TRBV5-1|TRBJ2-1|-|TRBD2
TGCGCCAGCAGCCTAGGACTAGCCGAGGGCAATGAGCAGTTCTTC
CASSLGLAEGNEQFF
>TRBV27|TRBJ2-2|-|TRBD2
TGTGCCAGCAGTTATATAACTAGCGGGGGCAACACCGGGGAGCTGTTTTTT
CASSYITSGGNTGELFF
>TRBV5-1|TRBJ1-3|-|-
TGCGCCAGCAGCTTGGCCTCGGGGGGAATCCGCTATTTT
CASSLASGGIRYF
>TRBV5-1|TRBJ2-2|-|-
TGCGCCAGCAGCTCAGATAACGGGAGGGAGCTGTTTTTT
CASSSDNGRELFF
>TRBV19|TRBJ1-2|many|-
TGTGCCAGTAGTATCCCGACGGAGCGGGGCGGCTACACCTTC
CASSIPTERGGYTF
>TRBV6-2/TRBV6-3|TRBJ2-7|-|TRBD1
TGTGCCAGCAGTAGGACAGGGGTCTACGAGCAGTACTTC
CASSRTGVYEQYF
>TRBV27|TRBJ2-5|-|-
TGTGCCAGCAGTTTAGGAGGGACCCAGTACTTC
CASSLGGTQYF
>TRBV5-4|TRBJ2-6|few|-
TGTGCCAGCAGCACCCGACACACTGGGGCCAACGTCCTGACTTTC
CASSTRHTGANVLTF
>TRBV11-3|TRBJ2-1|-|-
TGTGCCAGCAGCCCAGGGGTTGGGTACGGAATTGAGCAGTTCTTC
CASSPGVGYGIEQFF
>TRBV7-9|TRBJ1-5|-|-
TGTGCCAGCAGCTTAGATTCACAGCCCCAGCATTTT
CASSLDSQPQHF
>TRBV7-2|TRBJ1-6|-|TRBD1
TGTGCCAGCAGAACCGGGACAGGGCCTTCACCCCTCCACTTT
CASRTGTGPSPLHF
>TRBV15|TRBJ2-1|-|TRBD2
TGTGCCACCAGCAGAGGTCGGGGGGTCCTCGACAATGAGCAGTTCTTC
CATSRGRGVLDNEQFF
>TRBV10-3|TRBJ2-5|-|TRBD1
TGTGCCACGGGGACAGCGCAAGAGACCCAGTACTTC
CATGTAQETQYF
>TRBV2|TRBJ2-7|-|TRBD1
TGTGCCAGCAGGACAGGGGGCCACAGCTCCTACGAGCAGTACTTC
CASRTGGHSSYEQYF
>TRBV7-2|TRBJ2-5|-|-
TGTGCCAGCAGGCGAGAGGGCAGGGGGGTCTCGGAGACCCAGTACTTC
CASRREGRGVSETQYF
>TRBV18|TRBJ1-3|few|TRBD1
TGTGCCAGCGCGACGGGACAGGGCCTGGGAAACACCATATATTTT
CASATGQGLGNTIYF
>TRBV6-5|TRBJ2-7|-|-
TGTGCCAGCAAAGCCCCGGGACATAGAACCGGCGAGCAGTACTTC
CASKAPGHRTGEQYF
>TRBV5-1|TRBJ1-1|-|-
TGCGCCAGCAGCTTGGACAGGAACACTGAAGCTTTCTTT
CASSLDRNTEAFF
>TRBV3-1/TRBV3-2|TRBJ1-6|few|-
TGTGCCAGCAGCCACTGGGAGGGCTCCTATAATTCACCCCTCCACTTT
CASSHWEGSYNSPLHF
>TRBV18|TRBJ1-1|-|TRBD1
TGTGCCAGCTCACCCGGGACAGGGCTTACTGAAGCTTTCTTT
CASSPGTGLTEAFF
>TRBV7-2|TRBJ1-1|-|-
TGTGCCAGCAGCAGCCAAGGGGGGGTAGGTACTGAAGCTTTCTTT
CASSSQGGVGTEAFF
>TRBV3-1/TRBV3-2|TRBJ1-6|-|-
TGTGCCAGCAGCCAAGACGCCAGCTCCTATAATTCACCCCTCCACTTT
CASSQDASSYNSPLHF
>TRBV3-1/TRBV3-2|TRBJ2-3|-|-
TGTGCCAGCAGCCAACGAATAGCTCCCACAGATACGCAGTATTTT
CASSQRIAPTDTQYF
>TRBV11-3|TRBJ2-3|-|-
TGTGCCAGCAGCTTAGATCGGACTAACCCCAACACAGATACGCAGTATTTT
CASSLDRTNPNTDTQYF
>TRBV7-3|TRBJ2-2|-|-
TGTGCCAGCACCATCGGATTCAGGGAAACCGGGGAGCTGTTTTTT
CASTIGFRETGELFF
>TRBV27|TRBJ1-5|-|-
TGTGCCAGCAGTCCCCTGACAGGTAGCAATCAGCCCCAGCATTTT
CASSPLTGSNQPQHF
>TRBV7-9|TRBJ2-2|-|-
TGTGCCAGCAGCTTCTCCCGGAACACCGGGGAGCTGTTTTTT
CASSFSRNTGELFF
>TRBV5-1|TRBJ2-3|-|TRBD2
TGCGCCAGCACGATAGGGACTAGCGTCCCAGATACGCAGTATTTT
CASTIGTSVPDTQYF
>TRBV5-1|TRBJ2-1|few|TRBD1
TGCGCCAGCAGACCCGGGACAGGGCTCTACAATGAGCAGTTCTTC
CASRPGTGLYNEQFF
>TRBV28|TRBJ1-2|-|-
TGTGCCAGCAGTTCGAGGAAGTATGGCTACACCTTC
CASSSRKYGYTF
>TRBV6-5|TRBJ2-1|-|TRBD1
TGTGCCAGCAGTTCGGGACAGGGTTACTACAATGAGCAGTTCTTC
CASSSGQGYYNEQFF
>TRBV7-2|TRBJ2-2|-|TRBD2
TGTGCCAGCAGCCCCCGCCCAACTAGCGGGGGGGGCGGGGAGCTGTTTTTT
CASSPRPTSGGGGELFF
>TRBV10-3|TRBJ1-2|-|-
TGTGCCATCAGTGAAGGTAGAGGGGGCTATGGCTACACCTTC
CAISEGRGGYGYTF
>TRBV19|TRBJ1-2|once|TRBD1
TGTGCCAGTAGTAAGGGACAGGGGATGAGCGGCTACACCTTC
CASSKGQGMSGYTF
>TRBV28|TRBJ2-5|many|-
TGTGCCAGCAATCCGGGGGGCCGGGAGACCCAGTACTTC
CASNPGGRETQYF
>TRBV6-5|TRBJ1-1|-|-
TGTGCCAGCAGTTACCGCGGGCTGAACACTGAAGCTTTCTTT
CASSYRGLNTEAFF
>TRBV5-4|TRBJ2-1|-|TRBD1
TGTGCCAGCAGCCCAAGGAGGACAGGGGTCGAGGAGCAGTTCTTC
CASSPRRTGVEEQFF
>TRBV24-1|TRBJ2-1|-|TRBD2
TGTGCCACCAGTGATTCGTGGCTAGCGGGGGGGCGGAATGAGCAGTTCTTC
CATSDSWLAGGRNEQFF
>TRBV4-3|TRBJ2-2|few|TRBD1
TGCGCCAGCAGCCAAGAAACCGCCCCCGGACAGGACGGGGAGCTGTTTTTT
CASSQETAPGQDGELFF
>TRBV7-3|TRBJ2-2|-|-
TGTGCCAGCAGCGCAGGGTGGAACACCGGGGAGCTGTTTTTT
CASSAGWNTGELFF
>TRBV5-1|TRBJ1-4|-|-
TGCGCCAGCAGCATCCAGAGTTCTAGCGAAAAACTGTTTTTT
CASSIQSSSEKLFF